The 19 T cell receptor beta chains below all came from one sample that was sequenced in a study of response to subunit inactivated influenza vaccine. TCRdb redid the calling of the RT-PCR reads with MiXCR, one entry per CDR3 protein. The sample carries hundreds of thousands of distinct CDR3 sequences, about 7.6% recorded once. The input for sequencing was PBMCs from blood, taken less than 25 months after vaccination. The receptors come from a man in his fifties or sixties who received an inactivated influenza vaccine.

The genes are TRBV4-2 and TRBJ2-5; 7 nucleotides align to TRBD2. Germline lookup yields CDR1 LGHNA and CDR2 YNFKEQ. J lost 1 base, V lost 3 bases, and 5 bases had no gene match. This CDR3 spans 15 amino acids. The DNA for the CDR3 is TGTGCCAGCAGCCAGGGGGGAGGGATCCAAGAGACCCAGTACTTC. Protein: CASSQGGGIQETQYF.

This clonotype came up a few times. CDR3 in amino acids: CASSFDGGYEQYF. As DNA, the CDR3 is TGTGCCAGCAGTTTTGACGGGGGTTACGAGCAGTACTTC. The V call is TRBV12-3 or TRBV12-4, the J call TRBJ2-7; D is perhaps TRBD2 (6 bases). The CDR3 is made up of 13 amino acids. V shed 3 bases and J shed 4 bases, with 10 bases lying between them.

This clonotype has just a few counts. This rearrangement joins TRBV29-1 to TRBJ2-7; D remains ambiguous. V was shortened by 5 bases and J by 2 bases, with 7 bases between the two germline ends. The CDR3 contains 11 residues. Germline V lookup: CDR1 SQVTM, CDR2 ANQGSEA. CDR3 region: CSVSDAYEQYF. CDR3 DNA sequence: TGCAGCGTTTCTGACGCCTACGAGCAGTACTTC.

The CDR3 nucleotides read TGTGCCAGCAGCCCAAAAATAGGGAGGTTCGATGATGAGCAGTTCTTC. Protein product: CASSPKIGRFDDEQFF. The genes are TRBV7-2 and TRBJ2-1, with TRBD2 as a possible D gene (6 bases). V was clipped by 5 bases and J by 8 bases, with 22 bases between them. The CDR3 runs to 16 residues. In germline, CDR1 is SGHTA, CDR2 FQGNSA.

This clonotype has a handful of counts. The chain couples TRBV24-1 to TRBJ2-1; D is unclear. The CDR3 sequence is 12 residues long. CDR1 KGHDR and CDR2 SFDVKD come from the germline V gene. Trimming stripped 4 bases from V and 9 bases from J, with 9 bases between. CDR3 sequence (DNA): TGTGCCACCAGTGACGGCAGGAGTGAGCAGTTCTTC. This gives the protein CATSDGRSEQFF.

This clonotype has just a few counts. The chain is built from TRBV12-3 or TRBV12-4 and TRBJ2-7; the D is unclear. The CDR3 loop spans 13 amino acids. The V gene lost 4 bases and the J gene lost 3 bases, with 10 bases spanning the gap. The CDR3 nucleotides read TGTGCCAGCAGTTATCTTGGGGACTACGAGCAGTACTTC. The encoded protein is CASSYLGDYEQYF.

This clonotype occurred many times. The chain combines TRBV30 with TRBJ1-1; D is ambiguous. V lost 2 bases and J lost 4, with 8 bases in between. CDR1 and CDR2 (germline): GTSNPN, SVGIG (reference sequence). The CDR3 consists of 12 residues. The CDR3 DNA reads TGTGCCTGGAGTACCCCGGGCACTGAAGCTTTCTTT. Residues: CAWSTPGTEAFF.

This clonotype was counted a few times. The genes are TRBV7-2 and TRBJ1-3; the D is unclear. This CDR3 region has 16 residues. CDR1 and CDR2 from the germline V gene are SGHTA and FQGNSA. Between the trimmed V and J ends, which lost 1 base and 2 bases, there was a span of 12 bases. The DNA for the CDR3 is TGTGCCAGCAGCTTAGTGGGCCCCGAGGCTGGAAACACCATATATTTT. It translates to CASSLVGPEAGNTIYF.

The rearrangement joins TRBV7-8 to TRBJ2-1; D is possibly TRBD1 (5 bases). V was pared by 1 base and J by 0 bases, with 10 bases between. This CDR3 comprises 16 residues. Germline values: CDR1 SGHVS, CDR2 FQNEAQ. CDR3 amino acids: CASSLGQISSYNEQFF. CDR3 coding DNA: TGTGCCAGCAGCTTAGGACAGATAAGCTCCTACAATGAGCAGTTCTTC.

This clonotype was seen more than once but under ten times. The chain links TRBV12-3 or TRBV12-4 to TRBJ2-2, with TRBD1 matching 8 bases. The CDR3 extends over 15 amino acids. Germline trimming cut 0 bases from V and 4 bases from J; bases unmatched to any gene: 1. CDR3 protein: CASSLATGVTGELFF. The CDR3 DNA is TGTGCCAGCAGTTTAGCGACAGGGGTCACCGGGGAGCTGTTTTTT.

This clonotype has more than one count but fewer than ten. The chain carries TRBV12-3 or TRBV12-4 and TRBJ2-7, with TRBD2 identical over 10 bases. The CDR3 runs 15 residues. V lost 4 bases and J lost 4; bases outside the gene matches: 7. The CDR3 DNA reads as TGTGCCAGCAGTTCCCGGCCAGCGGGAGGGTACGAGCAGTACTTC. Its translation: CASSSRPAGGYEQYF.

This clonotype was seen a handful of times. The V and J genes are TRBV7-2 and TRBJ2-2, with 7 bases aligning to TRBD2. CDR1 SGHTA and CDR2 FQGNSA come from the germline V gene. The CDR3 totals 14 residues. V was pared by 5 bases and J by 6 bases, with 6 bases of the junction left unmatched. The CDR3 protein is CASSPSLAAGELFF. In DNA, the CDR3 is TGTGCCAGCAGCCCCAGTCTAGCGGCCGGGGAGCTGTTTTTT.

The chain recombines TRBV7-2 with TRBJ1-5, with 7 bases fitting TRBD1. The CDR3 contains 15 residues. The V gene end was trimmed by 3 bases and the J gene end by 3 bases; junction bases not matched to a gene: 5. The germline CDR1 and CDR2 sequences are SGHTA and FQGNSA. CDR3 nucleotide sequence: TGTGCCAGCAGCTTCCAGACAGGGACCAATCAGCCCCAGCATTTT. Encoded protein: CASSFQTGTNQPQHF.

This clonotype appeared a few times. The J gene is TRBJ2-7, the V gene TRBV6-5; TRBD2 matches at 7 bases. J gave up 4 bases and V 1 base, and 16 bases lay outside the gene matches. This CDR3 has 18 residues. CDR1 and CDR2 from the germline V gene are MNHEY and SVGAGI. The CDR3: CASSYWLPEAGSSYEQYF. DNA of the CDR3: TGTGCCAGCAGTTACTGGTTACCCGAAGCGGGATCGAGTTACGAGCAGTACTTC.

A few counts support this clonotype. The V gene is TRBV20-1, the J gene TRBJ1-1; D not certain. CDR3 length: 15 amino acids. Germline V gives CDR1 DFQATT, CDR2 SNEGSKA (reference sequence). Trimming stripped 4 bases from V and 1 base from J, with 16 bases between. The CDR3 DNA sequence: TGCAGTGCTACCCCCAATCGAGCAGCGAACACTGAAGCTTTCTTT. Translated, it gives CSATPNRAANTEAFF.

The rearrangement links TRBV5-5 to TRBJ1-4; D call uncertain. The CDR3 length is 14 residues. The germline V and J ends were trimmed by 6 bases and 5 bases, with 14 bases remaining between them. From germline, CDR1 is SGHKS and CDR2 YYEKEE (reference sequence). The CDR3 loop is CASTSRPANEKLFF. CDR3 nucleotides: TGTGCCAGCACCTCCCGGCCCGCGAATGAAAAACTGTTTTTT.

This clonotype was observed a few times. The rearrangement links TRBV7-2 to TRBJ1-2; no clear D. Germline CDR1 is SGHTA and CDR2 is FQGNSA. The CDR3 is 12 amino acids. Trimming pared 6 bases from V and 4 bases from J, leaving 9 bases between. The CDR3 DNA is TGTGCCAGCAGTGAGGGTTCCTATGGCTACACCTTC. This gives the protein CASSEGSYGYTF.

This clonotype was picked up many times. The CDR3, as DNA: TGCAGTGCTACCACAGGGACCTCCAGCAATCAGCCCCAGCATTTT. Translating gives CSATTGTSSNQPQHF. The V gene is TRBV20-1, the J gene TRBJ1-5; maybe TRBD1 (6 bases). Per the germline V gene, CDR1 is DFQATT and CDR2 is SNEGSKA (reference sequence). CDR3 length: 15 residues. The V end was cut by 4 bases, the J end by 1 base, with 14 bases between.

This clonotype appeared many times. V is TRBV12-3 or TRBV12-4 and J is TRBJ2-3; 13 bases map to TRBD2. V trimming: 1 base; J trimming: 3 bases; junction bases outside the gene matches: 7. The CDR3 has 18 amino acids. The CDR3 sequence: CASSLGWGLAGKTDTQYF. The CDR3 region has the DNA TGTGCCAGCAGTTTAGGGTGGGGACTAGCGGGGAAAACAGATACGCAGTATTTT.